This T cell receptor (beta chain) was identified during a study of OX40 agonist ivuxolimab in advanced cancers. Study-wide results and caveats: It was also the case that some nonresponders had low normalized T-cell clonal expansion.

As regards this clone: No antigen is known for it.

V lost 4 bases and J 6 bases, leaving 7 bases between the germline ends. Per the germline V gene, CDR1 is LGHNT and CDR2 is FRNRAP. The CDR3 spans 12 residues. Here immunoSEQ multiplex PCR was the method, and the copy in TCRdb shows in-frame clones only, minus some. The data show roughly 66,000 clones, more than 75% seen once. The sequencing here drew on CD4+ or CD8+ T cells sorted from blood, taken in a trial of the OX40 agonist ivuxolimab. This clonotype was obtained from an adult with an advanced solid tumor such as melanoma, head and neck, liver or kidney cancer. The chain recombines TRBV12-5 with TRBJ2-1; tentatively, D is TRBD2 (5 bases). CDR3 loop: CASGSRGNEQFF. In DNA, the CDR3 is TGTGCTAGTGGTTCACGGGGCAATGAGCAGTTCTTC.